The entry that follows covers one T cell receptor (beta chain) sequence. Its antigen is as yet unknown. The data belong to a study of somatic mutations in cytotoxic T cells in rheumatoid arthritis. Study-level background: At nearly 100% purity, some V beta antibody-stained T-cell populations were flow-sorted, and these included V beta1+ cells that were sequenced for TCRB. Overall study results and limits: Rheumatoid arthritis patients were compared with age-matched healthy controls, and their CD8+ T-cell clonality did not differ significantly.

TCRdb's table, derived via immunoSEQ multiplex PCR, lists solely in-frame clones and lacks some. The sample consists of roughly 5,000 clones, roughly 80% of them appearing once. The origin of this receptor is a woman aged 45-65 years with rheumatoid arthritis. Source material: CD8+ T cells sorted from blood.

The CDR3: CASSGRGLNYGYTF. The CDR3 DNA follows: TGTGCCAGCAGTGGGAGGGGTCTTAACTATGGCTACACCTTC. The rearrangement joins TRBV28 to TRBJ1-2, with D perhaps TRBD1 (5 bases). This CDR3 spans 14 amino acids. V was shortened by 5 bases and J by 1 base, with 11 bases between the two germline ends. Germline CDR1 reads MDHEN; CDR2 reads SYDVKM.